These 8 T cell receptor beta chains were all obtained from the same sample, sequenced in a study of blood T cell repertoires in COVID-19. Data came from immunoSEQ multiplex PCR; TCRdb stores just in-frame clones and leaves some out. The sample lists about 240,000 clones, 88% seen once, with more than 0.95% in the top ten. Material for sequencing was peripheral blood. These receptors all stem from a woman aged 40 to 49 who had recovered from COVID-19.

This clone was recorded at least ten times. The chain employs TRBV13 and TRBJ2-7, with TRBD2 matching over 8 bases. Germline V gene sequence: CDR1 PRHDT, CDR2 FYEKMQ (reference sequence). The CDR3 contains 16 residues. Trimming cost V 5 bases and J 1 base; bases outside gene matches: 10. CDR3 sequence: CASSPFSGSGSYEQYF. CDR3 bases: TGTGCCAGCAGCCCCTTCAGCGGGAGTGGTTCCTACGAGCAGTACTTC.

The chain is built from TRBV18 and TRBJ1-1, with 7 nucleotides matching TRBD1. CDR1 is KGHSH, CDR2 LQKENI, per germline. The CDR3 spans 14 residues. Trimming at V came to 8 bases and at J to 2 bases, leaving 8 bases not matched to a gene. In nucleotides, the CDR3 is TGTGCCAGCCGCAGGGACAGAACTAACACTGAAGCTTTCTTT. Residues: CASRRDRTNTEAFF.

The chain has TRBV20-1 and TRBJ2-7; TRBD2 agrees at 7 bases. CDR3 length: 15 residues. Germline V gene lookup returns CDR1 DFQATT and CDR2 SNEGSKA (reference sequence). Trimming took 3 bases from V and 3 from J; bases not matched to a gene: 11. The CDR3 coding sequence is TGCAGTGCTAGTCAGGGCTTAGCGGGTCACTACGAGCAGTACTTC. Amino acids: CSASQGLAGHYEQYF.

V and J are TRBV30 and TRBJ2-1, with 16 nucleotides matching TRBD2. The germline gives CDR1 GTSNPN, CDR2 SVGIG (reference sequence). The CDR3 consists of 14 residues. The V and J ends lost 3 bases and 14 bases, in that order; junction bases with no gene match: 7. CDR3 DNA: TGTGCCTGGAGCCTGGGACTAGCGGGAGGGCCGGAGTTCTTC. As protein: CAWSLGLAGGPEFF. The whole variable domain, filled in from reference TRBV30 and TRBJ2-1, reads SQTIHQWPATLVQPVGSPLSLECTVEGTSNPNLYWYRQAAGRGLQLLFYSVGIGQISSEVPQNLSASRPQDRQFILSSKKLLLSDSGFYLCAWSLGLAGGPEFFGPGTRLTVL.

Only a few counts were recorded for this clone. Other DNA sequences within the sample encode an identical CDR3. The gene calls are TRBV5-4 and TRBJ1-5; tentative D call: TRBD1 (5 bases). Germline V gene sequence: CDR1 SGHNT, CDR2 YYREEE (reference sequence). CDR3 length: 13 amino acids. Trimming cost V 4 bases and J 6 bases, with 11 bases left between them. The CDR3 DNA reads as TGTGCCAGCAGCCCCGGGGGGGGTCAGCCCCAGCATTTT. Translating it yields CASSPGGGQPQHF.

The V call is TRBV11-1, the J call TRBJ2-7, with 7 bases lining up with TRBD1. The CDR3 consists of 15 residues. V lost 5 bases, J lost 4 bases, and 11 bases stayed unmatched. Germline lookup yields CDR1 SGHAT and CDR2 FQDESV (reference sequence). The CDR3 sequence: CASSPDRAQMYEQYF. The CDR3 DNA follows: TGTGCCAGCAGCCCCGACAGGGCGCAAATGTACGAGCAGTACTTC.

The rearrangement uses TRBV5-8 and TRBJ2-5; 7 positions agree with TRBD1. The CDR3 sequence is 15 residues long. V lost 4 bases and J lost 1; bases outside the gene matches: 7. Germline CDR1 reads SGHTS; CDR2 reads YDEGEE. CDR3 in amino acids: CASSTTGQIQETQYF. CDR3 DNA sequence: TGTGCCAGCAGCACGACAGGGCAAATCCAAGAGACCCAGTACTTC.

This chain joins TRBV6-6 and TRBJ2-5; perhaps TRBD2 as D (5 bases). Trimming cost V 5 bases and J 2 bases, with 24 bases left between them. Germline values: CDR1 MNHNY, CDR2 SVGAGI (reference sequence). The CDR3 is made up of 18 amino acids. The CDR3 is CASSPSAGVGFSQETQYF. The DNA for the CDR3 is TGTGCCAGCAGTCCCAGTGCCGGGGTAGGCTTCTCACAAGAGACCCAGTACTTC.